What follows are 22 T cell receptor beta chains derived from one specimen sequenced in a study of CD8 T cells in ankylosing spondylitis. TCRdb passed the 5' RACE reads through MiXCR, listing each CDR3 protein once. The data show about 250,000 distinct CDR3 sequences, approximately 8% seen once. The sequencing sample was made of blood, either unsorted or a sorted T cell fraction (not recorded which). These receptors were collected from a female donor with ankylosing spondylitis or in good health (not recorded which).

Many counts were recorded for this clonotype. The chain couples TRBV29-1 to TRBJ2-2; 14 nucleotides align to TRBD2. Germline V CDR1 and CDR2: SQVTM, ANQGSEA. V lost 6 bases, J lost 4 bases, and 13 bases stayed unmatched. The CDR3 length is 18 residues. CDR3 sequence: CSVVKGLAGESGTGELFF. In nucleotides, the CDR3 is TGCAGCGTCGTTAAGGGACTAGCGGGAGAGAGTGGCACCGGGGAGCTGTTTTTT.

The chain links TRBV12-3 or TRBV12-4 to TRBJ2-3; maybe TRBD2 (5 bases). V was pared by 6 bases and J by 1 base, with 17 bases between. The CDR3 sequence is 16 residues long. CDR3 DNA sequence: TGTGCCAGCAGCTCCATTGGAGGCGCCCGCACAGATACGCAGTATTTT. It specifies CASSSIGGARTDTQYF.

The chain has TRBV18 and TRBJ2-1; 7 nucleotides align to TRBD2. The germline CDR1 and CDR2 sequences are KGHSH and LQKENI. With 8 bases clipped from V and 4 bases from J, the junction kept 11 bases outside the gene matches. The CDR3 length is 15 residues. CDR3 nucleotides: TGTGCCAGCAACATCAGGGCTAGCGGTTACAATGAGCAGTTCTTC. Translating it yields CASNIRASGYNEQFF.

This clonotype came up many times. Written as DNA, the CDR3 is TGCGCCAGCAGCTCAGGACAGGGGAACACTGAAGCTTTCTTT. Translation gives CASSSGQGNTEAFF. J is TRBJ1-1 and V is TRBV5-1; the match to TRBD1 covers 8 bases. V shed 3 bases, J shed 1 base, and the junction held 2 bases outside the gene matches. This CDR3 has 14 residues. Germline V gene lookup returns CDR1 SGHRS and CDR2 YFSETQ.

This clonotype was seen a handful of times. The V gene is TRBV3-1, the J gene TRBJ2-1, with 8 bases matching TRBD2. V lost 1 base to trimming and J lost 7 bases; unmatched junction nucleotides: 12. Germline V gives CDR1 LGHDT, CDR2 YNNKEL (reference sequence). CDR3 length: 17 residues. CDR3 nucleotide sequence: TGTGCCAGCAGCCAAGCCTGGACTAGCCCTCTGCGGAATGAGCAGTTCTTC. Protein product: CASSQAWTSPLRNEQFF.

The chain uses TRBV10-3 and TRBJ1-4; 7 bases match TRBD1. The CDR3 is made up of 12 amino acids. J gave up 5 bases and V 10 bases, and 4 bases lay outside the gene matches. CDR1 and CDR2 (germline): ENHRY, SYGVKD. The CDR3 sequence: CATRQGNEKLFF. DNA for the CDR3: TGTGCCACCCGACAGGGAAATGAAAAACTGTTTTTT.

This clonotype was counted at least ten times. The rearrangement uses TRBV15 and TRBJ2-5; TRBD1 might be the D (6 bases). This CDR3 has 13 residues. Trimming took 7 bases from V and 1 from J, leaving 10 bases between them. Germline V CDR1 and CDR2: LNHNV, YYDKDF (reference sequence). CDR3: CATNRDTQETQYF. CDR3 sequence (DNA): TGTGCCACCAACCGGGACACCCAAGAGACCCAGTACTTC.

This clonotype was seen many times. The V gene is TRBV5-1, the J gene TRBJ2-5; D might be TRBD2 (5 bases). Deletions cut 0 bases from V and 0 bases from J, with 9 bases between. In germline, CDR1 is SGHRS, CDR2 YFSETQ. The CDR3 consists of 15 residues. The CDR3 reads CASSLVLANQETQYF. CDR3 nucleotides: TGCGCCAGCAGCTTGGTGCTAGCTAACCAAGAGACCCAGTACTTC.

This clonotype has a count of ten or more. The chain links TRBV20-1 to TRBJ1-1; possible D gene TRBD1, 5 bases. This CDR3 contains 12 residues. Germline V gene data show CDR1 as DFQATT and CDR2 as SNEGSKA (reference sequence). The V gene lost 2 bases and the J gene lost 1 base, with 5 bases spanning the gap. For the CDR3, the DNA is TGCAGTGCTAGACAGGGGAACACTGAAGCTTTCTTT. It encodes CSARQGNTEAFF.

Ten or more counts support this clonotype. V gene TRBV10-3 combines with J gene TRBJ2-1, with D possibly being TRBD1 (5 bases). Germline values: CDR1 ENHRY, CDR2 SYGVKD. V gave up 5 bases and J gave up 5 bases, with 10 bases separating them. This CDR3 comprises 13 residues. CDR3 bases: TGTGCCATCAGTCTAGACAGAAACAATGAGCAGTTCTTC. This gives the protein CAISLDRNNEQFF.

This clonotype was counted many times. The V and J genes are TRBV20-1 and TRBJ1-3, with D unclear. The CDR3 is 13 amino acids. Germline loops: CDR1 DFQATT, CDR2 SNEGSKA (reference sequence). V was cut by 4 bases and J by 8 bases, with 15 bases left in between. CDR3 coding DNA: TGCAGTGCTAAGGACCAGTTTATGGACACCATATATTTT. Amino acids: CSAKDQFMDTIYF.

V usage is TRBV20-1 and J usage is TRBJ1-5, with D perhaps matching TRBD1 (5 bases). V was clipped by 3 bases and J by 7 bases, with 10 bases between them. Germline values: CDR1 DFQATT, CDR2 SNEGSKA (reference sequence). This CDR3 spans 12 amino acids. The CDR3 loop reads CSASQGSQPQHF. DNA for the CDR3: TGCAGTGCTAGTCAGGGTTCGCAGCCCCAGCATTTT.

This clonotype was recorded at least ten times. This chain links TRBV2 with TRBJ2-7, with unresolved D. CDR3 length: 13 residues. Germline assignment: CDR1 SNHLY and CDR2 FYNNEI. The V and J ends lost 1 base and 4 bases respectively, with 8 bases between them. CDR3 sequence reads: CASSEEAIYEQYF. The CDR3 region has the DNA TGTGCCAGCAGTGAAGAGGCGATATACGAGCAGTACTTC. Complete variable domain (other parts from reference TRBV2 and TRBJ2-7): EPEVTQTPSHQVTQMGQEVILRCVPISNHLYFYWYRQILGQKVEFLVSFYNNEISEKSEIFDDQFSVERPDGSNFTLKIRSTKLEDSAMYFCASSEEAIYEQYFGPGTRLTVT.

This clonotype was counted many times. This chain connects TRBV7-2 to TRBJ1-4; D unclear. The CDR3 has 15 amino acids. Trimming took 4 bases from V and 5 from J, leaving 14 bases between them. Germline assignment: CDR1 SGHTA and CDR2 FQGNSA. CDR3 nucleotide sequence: TGTGCCAGCAGCTGGCTCAAGGGTGGGAATGAAAAACTGTTTTTT. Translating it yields CASSWLKGGNEKLFF.

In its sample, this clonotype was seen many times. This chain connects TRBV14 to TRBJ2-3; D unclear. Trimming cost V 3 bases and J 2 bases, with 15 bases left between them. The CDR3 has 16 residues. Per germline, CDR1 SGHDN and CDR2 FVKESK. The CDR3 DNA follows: TGTGCCAGCAGCCATCTTGATCCCGCTCCCACAGATACGCAGTATTTT. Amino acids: CASSHLDPAPTDTQYF.

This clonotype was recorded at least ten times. The CDR3 here is CASSPQTGRVLETQYF. The CDR3 region has the DNA TGTGCCAGCAGCCCTCAGACAGGGAGGGTCCTAGAGACCCAGTACTTC. This chain connects TRBV9 to TRBJ2-5; D tentatively reads TRBD1 or TRBD2 (7 bases each). Germline loops: CDR1 SGDLS, CDR2 YYNGEE. The CDR3 is 16 residues long. Deletions cut 4 bases from V and 4 bases from J, with 20 bases between. The variable domain in full, with the rest retrieved from reference TRBV9 and TRBJ2-5, is DSGVTQTPKHLITATGQRVTLRCSPRSGDLSVYWYQQSLDQGLQFLIQYYNGEERAKGNILERFSAQQFPDLHSELNLSSLELGDSALYFCASSPQTGRVLETQYFGPGTRLLVL.

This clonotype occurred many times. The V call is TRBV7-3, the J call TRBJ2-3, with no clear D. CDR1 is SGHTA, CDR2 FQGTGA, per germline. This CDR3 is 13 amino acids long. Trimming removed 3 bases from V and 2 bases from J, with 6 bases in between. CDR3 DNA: TGTGCCAGCAGCTTTGACCCCACAGATACGCAGTATTTT. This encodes CASSFDPTDTQYF.

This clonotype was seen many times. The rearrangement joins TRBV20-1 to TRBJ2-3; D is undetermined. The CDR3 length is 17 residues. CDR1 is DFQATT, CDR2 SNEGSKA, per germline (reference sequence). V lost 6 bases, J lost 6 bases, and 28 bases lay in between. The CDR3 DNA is TGCAGTGCCGGACCTTTGGAGAATACACCTGCTCCGGATACGCAGTATTTT. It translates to CSAGPLENTPAPDTQYF.

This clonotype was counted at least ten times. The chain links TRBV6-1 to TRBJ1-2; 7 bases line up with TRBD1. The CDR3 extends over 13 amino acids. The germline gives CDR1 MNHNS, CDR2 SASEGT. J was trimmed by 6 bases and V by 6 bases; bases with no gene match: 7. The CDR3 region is CASREDRIHGYTF. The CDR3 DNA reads TGTGCCAGCAGGGAGGACAGGATCCATGGCTACACCTTC.

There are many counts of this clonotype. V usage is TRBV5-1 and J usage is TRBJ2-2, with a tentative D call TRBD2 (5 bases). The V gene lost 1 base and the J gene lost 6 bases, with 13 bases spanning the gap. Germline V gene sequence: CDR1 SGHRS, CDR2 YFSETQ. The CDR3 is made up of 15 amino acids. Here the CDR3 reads CASSLLGPGSGELFF. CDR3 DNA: TGCGCCAGCAGCTTGTTAGGGCCGGGGTCCGGGGAGCTGTTTTTT.

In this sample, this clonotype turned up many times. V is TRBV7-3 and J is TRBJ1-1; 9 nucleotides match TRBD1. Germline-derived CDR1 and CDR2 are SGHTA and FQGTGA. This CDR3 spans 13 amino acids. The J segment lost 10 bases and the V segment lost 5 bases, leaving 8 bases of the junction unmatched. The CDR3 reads CASSLGTGMGAFF. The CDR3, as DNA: TGTGCCAGCAGCCTAGGGACAGGGATGGGAGCTTTCTTT.

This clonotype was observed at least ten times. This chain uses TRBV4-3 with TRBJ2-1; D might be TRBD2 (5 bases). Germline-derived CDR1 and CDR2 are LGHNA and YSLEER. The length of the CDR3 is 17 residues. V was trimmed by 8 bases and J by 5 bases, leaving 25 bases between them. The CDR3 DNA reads TGCGCCAGCCGTGCGAACGCGGGCGGTGCCCACAACAATGAGCAGTTCTTC. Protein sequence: CASRANAGGAHNNEQFF.